This T cell receptor (beta chain) was observed in a study of PD-1 blockade in classical Hodgkin lymphoma. Overall study results and limits: For complete responders, baseline diversity was comparable to that of newly diagnosed patients. As was reported, newly diagnosed patients showed lower baseline TCR diversity than healthy donors did.

Turning to this clone: Its target is unknown.

Some clones are missing from TCRdb's copy, which holds only in-frame ones; the method was immunoSEQ multiplex PCR. This sample has about 22,000 clones, with under 80% found just once. Every patient was affected by relapse after autologous stem cell transplantation, while exposure to brentuximab vedotin was not uniform. Best outcomes ranged across complete response, partial response and progressive disease. Germline-derived CDR1 and CDR2 are MNHNS and SASEGT. This CDR3 contains 14 residues. With V trimmed by 5 bases and J by 3 bases, 4 bases remained unmatched. Sequencing used peripheral blood mononuclear cells (PBMCs), obtained at baseline. This receptor was obtained from a human donor with classical Hodgkin lymphoma. This chain connects TRBV6-1 to TRBJ2-7; the match to TRBD2 covers 10 bases. The CDR3 bases are TGTGCCAGCAGTTCCGGGACTAGCGTCTACGAGCAGTACTTC. The encoded protein is CASSSGTSVYEQYF.